The clone carrying this T cell receptor beta chain was observed a few times. The sample belongs to a study of blood T cell repertoires in COVID-19. At the level of the study: The samples span acute and convalescent COVID-19 from the United States, Italy and Spain. PBMCs, B-cell-depleted T cells, or T cells were the source of the cDNA or gDNA that made up the material.

In the authors' methods: By means of reference gene primer amplification, nucleated cell counts were estimated. Assay used: immunoSEQ multiplex PCR; TCRdb lists only in-frame clones, some missing. The DNA gave D and trimming, while V, J and clone size come from that table. The repertoire includes around 700,000 clones, 80% to 90% of them detected once, and roughly 0.25% sits in the top ten. Trimming stripped 8 bases from V and 8 bases from J, with 19 bases between. Germline V gene lookup returns CDR1 LGHNA and CDR2 YSLEER. There are 14 residues in the CDR3. The source material was peripheral blood. The chain uses TRBV4-3 and TRBJ1-3; D gene ambiguous. The TCR was taken from a woman under 30 with acute or convalescent COVID-19. The CDR3, as DNA: TGCGCCAGCCGTACGGAAGTGCGGGCAGACACCATATATTTT. Translation: CASRTEVRADTIYF.